These T cell receptor beta chains were read from a single sample in a study of blood T cell repertoires in COVID-19. Here immunoSEQ multiplex PCR was the method, and the copy in TCRdb shows in-frame clones only, minus some. The table has about 300,000 clones, around nine tenths seen once. Sequencing was done on a sample of PBMCs or T cells enriched from blood (not recorded which). The origin of the receptors is a woman in her forties or fifties who had been exposed to COVID-19. CDR3s include the opening cysteine and the closing phenylalanine or tryptophan. Fields, in order: clone size, D gene, V gene, J gene, CDR3 DNA, CDR3 protein. D genes are given only for firm matches. Not every row has a clone size; where given, it reads once, few, many or a size class.

NA	NA	TRBV11-3	TRBJ1-5	TGTGCCAGCAGCTTAACCACGGGACAACCGGGGCTCGGCAATCAGCCCCAGCATTTT	CASSLTTGQPGLGNQPQHF
NA	NA	TRBV6-4	TRBJ1-1	TGTGCCAGCAGTGACTCTTGGAGGTCGGGTGAAGCTTTCTTT	CASSDSWRSGEAFF
once	TRBD2	TRBV3-1/TRBV3-2	TRBJ2-3	TGTGCCAGCAGCCAAGTAAAAAGACTAGCCGCCCCAGATACGCAGTATTTT	CASSQVKRLAAPDTQYF
NA	TRBD1	TRBV5-1	TRBJ1-2	TGCGCCAGCAGCTTGGACCCCCCGGGACAGGGGGCTTTCGGCGTCTATGGCTACACCTTC	CASSLDPPGQGAFGVYGYTF
NA	NA	TRBV28	TRBJ1-2	TGTGCCAGCAGTGATAGAGACAGGATGCACTATGGCTACACCTTC	CASSDRDRMHYGYTF
NA	TRBD1	TRBV5-4	TRBJ2-1	TGTGCCAGCAGCCTCCGGGACAGGGCCTACAACTCCTACAATGAGCAGTTCTTC	CASSLRDRAYNSYNEQFF
NA	TRBD1	TRBV5-4	TRBJ2-5	TGTGCCAGCAGCCCAGACAGGGCTCAAGAGACCCAGTACTTC	CASSPDRAQETQYF
NA	NA	TRBV6-1	TRBJ2-7	TGTGCCAGCAGTGAAAGAGTTGCTCCCGTTCACCCCTACGAGCAGTACTTC	CASSERVAPVHPYEQYF
NA	TRBD2	TRBV2	TRBJ2-3	TGTGCCAGCAGTGGCATCGGGACTAGCGGCACAGATACGCAGTATTTT	CASSGIGTSGTDTQYF
NA	NA	TRBV7-2	TRBJ2-6	TGTGCCAGCAGGGCCTCTGGGGCCAACGTCCTGACTTTC	CASRASGANVLTF
NA	NA	TRBV28	TRBJ2-2	TGTGCCAGCAGGGCGCACAGGAACACCGGGGAGCTGTTTTTT	CASRAHRNTGELFF
NA	TRBD1	TRBV10-3	TRBJ1-5	TGTGCCAAGACAACAGGGGCCAGGGGCAATCAGCCCCAGCATTTT	CAKTTGARGNQPQHF
NA	NA	TRBV6-5	TRBJ1-3	TGTGCCAGCAGTTACGGCAGATCCTCTGGAAACACCATATATTTT	CASSYGRSSGNTIYF
NA	TRBD2	TRBV5-1	TRBJ2-1	TGCGCCAGCTCCCCCACTAGCGGGGCCCCCAATGAGCAGTTCTTC	CASSPTSGAPNEQFF
NA	NA	TRBV19	TRBJ1-1	TGTGCCAGTAAAGCCCGTCCTGAGAACACTGAAGCTTTCTTT	CASKARPENTEAFF
NA	NA	TRBV10-1	TRBJ1-3	TGCGCCAGCAGTGAGTCTACAGGCTATTCTGGAAACACCATATATTTT	CASSESTGYSGNTIYF
few	TRBD2	TRBV28	TRBJ2-1	TGTGCCAGCATCCCCAGCGGGGGGGTGAATGAGCAGTTCTTC	CASIPSGGVNEQFF
NA	NA	TRBV6-5	TRBJ1-1	TGTGCCAGCATCCCAGAGGTGAAAAACACTGAAGCTTTCTTT	CASIPEVKNTEAFF
NA	NA	TRBV7-9	TRBJ2-1	TGTGCCAGCAACGCGGGGAACAATGAGCAGTTCTTC	CASNAGNNEQFF
NA	TRBD2	TRBV11-2	TRBJ2-5	TGTGCCAGCAGCTACGGGGCTAGCGGGGAGACCCAGTACTTC	CASSYGASGETQYF
NA	TRBD2	TRBV27	TRBJ2-7	TGTGCCAGCAGTCCAAGCGGGGGGAGATCCTACGAGCAGTACTTC	CASSPSGGRSYEQYF
NA	NA	TRBV20-1	TRBJ2-5	TGCAGTGCTAGTTCCCCGGGACTTGGGGCCGGGACCCAGTACTTC	CSASSPGLGAGTQYF
NA	TRBD2	TRBV28	TRBJ2-5	TGTGCCAGCAGCCCGATCCGGGGGGGGGAGACCCAGTACTTC	CASSPIRGGETQYF
NA	TRBD1	TRBV5-1	TRBJ1-1	TGCGCCAGCAGCACGGGACAGCCCAACACTGAAGCTTTCTTT	CASSTGQPNTEAFF
once	TRBD1	TRBV9	TRBJ1-2	TGTGCCAGCAGCGCAGAAACAGGGGGCCGAGGCTACACCTTC	CASSAETGGRGYTF
NA	NA	TRBV28	TRBJ1-1	TGTGCCAGCAGCAGGGGTTTGAACACTGAAGCTTTCTTT	CASSRGLNTEAFF
once	TRBD1	TRBV3-1/TRBV3-2	TRBJ1-2	TGTGCCAGCAGTCCCGGGACAGGCTATGGCTACACCTTC	CASSPGTGYGYTF
once	TRBD2	TRBV9	TRBJ2-3	TGTGCCAGCAGCGTAGCCCGGGCGGGGGGCACAGATACGCAGTATTTT	CASSVARAGGTDTQYF
NA	TRBD1	TRBV5-3	TRBJ1-3	TGTGCCAGAAGCTTGGCCGCCTCGACGGGACAGGGCTCTGGAAACACCATATATTTT	CARSLAASTGQGSGNTIYF
once	TRBD1	TRBV2	TRBJ1-1	TGTGCCAGCAGTGAAAGAGGGGGCGGGACTGAAGCTTTCTTT	CASSERGGGTEAFF
NA	NA	TRBV5-1	TRBJ2-1	TGCGCCAGCAGCTTGGTAACAGGGAACAATGAGCAGTTCTTC	CASSLVTGNNEQFF
NA	TRBD1	TRBV19	TRBJ1-2	TGTGCCAGTAGGCCGATTTTTGGAGCGAGACAGGGGGCCTCTGGCTACACCTTC	CASRPIFGARQGASGYTF
NA	TRBD1	TRBV30	TRBJ1-1	TGTGCCTGGGACAGGGGGGTGAACACTGAAGCTTTCTTT	CAWDRGVNTEAFF
NA	TRBD1	TRBV7-9	TRBJ1-2	TGTGCCAGCAGCCAACCGGGACAGGGAAGGCATGGCTACACCTTC	CASSQPGQGRHGYTF
NA	TRBD1	TRBV9	TRBJ2-3	TGTGCCAGCAGCGTAGGGCGAGGGGGCCGGAGCACAGATACGCAGTATTTT	CASSVGRGGRSTDTQYF
NA	NA	TRBV30	TRBJ2-7	TGTGCCTGGAGTTTTGGTCTAGGGCAGTACTTC	CAWSFGLGQYF
NA	NA	TRBV30	TRBJ2-7	TGTGCCTGGAGTTCAATACGAAGGAGGTACGAGCAGTACTTC	CAWSSIRRRYEQYF
few	NA	TRBV7-9	TRBJ2-5	TGTGCCAGCAGCCGGGGGTCTAAAGAGACCCAGTACTTC	CASSRGSKETQYF
few	TRBD1	TRBV6-2/TRBV6-3	TRBJ1-1	TGTGCCAGCAGCCCGACAATCCAAACAGGGGAGACTGAAGCTTTCTTT	CASSPTIQTGETEAFF
once	NA	TRBV4-1	TRBJ1-5	TGCGCCAGCAGCCAACCACTAGGTCAGCCCCAGCATTTT	CASSQPLGQPQHF
NA	NA	TRBV11-2	TRBJ1-2	TGTGCCAGCAGTCTGAGAGAGGGATATGGCTACACCTTC	CASSLREGYGYTF
few	NA	TRBV9	TRBJ1-5	TGTGCCAGCAATCCTCAGGGCAATAGCAATCAGCCCCAGCATTTT	CASNPQGNSNQPQHF
NA	NA	TRBV18	TRBJ1-4	TGTGCCAGCTCACCAAGTCAGGGAGGGGAAAAACTGTTTTTT	CASSPSQGGEKLFF
NA	TRBD2	TRBV18	TRBJ2-1	TGTGCCAGCTCACCACGGATAGCGGGGGGGCCTAATGAGCAGTTCTTC	CASSPRIAGGPNEQFF
NA	TRBD1	TRBV7-2	TRBJ1-6	TGTGCCAGCAGTCAACAGGGGTTATCCAATTCACCCCTCCACTTT	CASSQQGLSNSPLHF
NA	TRBD2	TRBV5-5	TRBJ2-7	TGTGCCAGCAGCTTTACTAGCGGCTACGAGCAGTACTTC	CASSFTSGYEQYF
NA	NA	TRBV2	TRBJ1-2	TGTGCCAGCAACGGCTCACCAGGAAACTATGGCTACACCTTC	CASNGSPGNYGYTF
NA	TRBD1	TRBV5-4	TRBJ1-2	TGTGCCAGCAGCTCTGGGACAGTCAACTATGGCTACACCTTC	CASSSGTVNYGYTF